What follows are 26 T cell receptor beta chains derived from one specimen sequenced in a study of blood T cells in healthy people across ages. Alongside a J-beta primer mix, a sample-barcoded 5' primer served in a second PCR lasting about 7 to 11 cycles. MiXCR, run by TCRdb on the 5' RACE reads, gives a single entry per CDR3 protein. This sample has 1.5 million to 2 million distinct CDR3 sequences, with 49% found just once. The source material was blood. The receptors originated from a woman between 35 and 50 years old in good health.

This clonotype occurred many times. This chain connects TRBV20-1 to TRBJ2-5, with D maybe TRBD1 (6 bases). The CDR3 consists of 12 residues. Germline-derived CDR1 and CDR2 are DFQATT and SNEGSKA (reference sequence). V was clipped by 3 bases and J by 5 bases, with 10 bases between them. Here the CDR3 reads CSASTGRETQYF. The CDR3, as DNA: TGCAGTGCTAGTACAGGGCGCGAGACCCAGTACTTC.

This rearrangement joins TRBV28 to TRBJ2-5, with 11 bases identical to TRBD2. V lost 6 bases, J lost 1 base, and 22 bases stayed unmatched. Germline loops: CDR1 MDHEN, CDR2 SYDVKM. This CDR3 has 21 residues. CDR3 in amino acids: CASSQIRLAGRVRNSQETQYF. CDR3 DNA sequence: TGTGCCAGCAGCCAAATCCGACTAGCGGGGAGAGTAAGGAATTCCCAAGAGACCCAGTACTTC.

The V gene is TRBV7-8, the J gene TRBJ2-7; TRBD1 matches at 7 bases. Germline V gene sequence: CDR1 SGHVS, CDR2 FQNEAQ. This CDR3 spans 14 amino acids. With V trimmed by 5 bases and J by 2 bases, 6 bases remained unmatched. The CDR3 region is CASSQGQRAYEQYF. The CDR3 DNA follows: TGTGCCAGCAGCCAGGGACAGAGAGCCTACGAGCAGTACTTC.

The V and J genes are TRBV12-3 or TRBV12-4 and TRBJ2-5; 7 bases are shared with TRBD1. V shed 4 bases, J shed 4 bases, and the junction held 9 bases outside the gene matches. The CDR3 has 15 amino acids. The CDR3 is CASSSGQRYRETQYF. The CDR3 DNA follows: TGTGCCAGCAGTTCGGGACAGCGCTACCGAGAGACCCAGTACTTC.

This clonotype was detected only once. V and J are TRBV5-1 and TRBJ1-1; D not resolved. The V gene's germline CDR1 is SGHRS and CDR2 YFSETQ. This CDR3 has 14 amino acids. Trimming left V 0 bases short and J 2 bases short, with 8 bases between. CDR3 amino acids: CASSLALGNTEAFF. DNA for the CDR3: TGCGCCAGCAGCTTGGCCTTAGGAAACACTGAAGCTTTCTTT.

The V gene is TRBV5-1, the J gene TRBJ2-7; TRBD2 aligns across 8 bases. This CDR3 region has 15 residues. Per germline, CDR1 SGHRS and CDR2 YFSETQ. V shed 3 bases and J 7 bases; nucleotides not matched to a gene: 12. The CDR3 sequence: CASSSGTRVLDEQYF. For the CDR3, the DNA is TGCGCCAGCAGCTCCGGGACTAGAGTGTTGGATGAGCAGTACTTC.

This clonotype was found once. CDR3 region: CSVEDYRDRGLGYTF. For the CDR3, the DNA is TGCAGCGTTGAAGATTACAGGGACAGGGGGCTAGGCTACACCTTC. V gene TRBV29-1 combines with J gene TRBJ1-2, with 12 nucleotides matching TRBD1. V lost 0 bases to trimming and J lost 8 bases; unmatched junction nucleotides: 7. The CDR3 has 15 amino acids. The germline V gene encodes CDR1 SQVTM and CDR2 ANQGSEA.

The CDR3 sequence: CATSTLDRGRAQPQHF. CDR3 in DNA: TGTGCCACCAGCACCCTGGACAGGGGGCGTGCTCAGCCCCAGCATTTT. The rearrangement joins TRBV15 to TRBJ1-5; 11 nucleotides agree with TRBD1. Germline CDR1 is LNHNV and CDR2 is YYDKDF (reference sequence). The CDR3 spans 16 residues. V lost 4 bases, J lost 6 bases, and 8 bases stayed unmatched.

This clonotype turned up a few times. The chain has TRBV6-2 or TRBV6-3 and TRBJ2-3; TRBD2 agrees at 11 bases. The CDR3 loop spans 17 amino acids. The V and J ends lost 0 bases and 4 bases, in that order; junction bases with no gene match: 6. CDR1 and CDR2 (germline): MNHEY, SVGEGT. The CDR3 reads CASSYSLLAGVADTQYF. The CDR3 nucleotides read TGTGCCAGCAGTTACTCCCTACTAGCGGGGGTCGCAGATACGCAGTATTTT.

The chain combines TRBV20-1 with TRBJ2-5; D assignment may be TRBD1 or TRBD2 (5 bases each). The germline V gene encodes CDR1 DFQATT and CDR2 SNEGSKA (reference sequence). This CDR3 comprises 15 residues. Trimming left V 3 bases short and J 1 base short, with 15 bases between. CDR3 residues: CSASRGPGPQETQYF. DNA for the CDR3: TGCAGTGCTAGCCGTGGACCGGGACCCCAAGAGACCCAGTACTTC.

In nucleotides, the CDR3 is TGTGCCATCAGGGACAATAAAGAGACCCAGTACTTC. It encodes CAIRDNKETQYF. The chain carries TRBV10-3 and TRBJ2-5; D might be TRBD1 (5 bases). The CDR3 spans 12 residues. The V gene's germline CDR1 is ENHRY and CDR2 SYGVKD. Between the trimmed V and J ends, which lost 6 bases and 3 bases, there was a span of 8 bases.

This clonotype has a handful of counts. This chain joins TRBV11-2 and TRBJ2-7, with D maybe TRBD1 (5 bases). This CDR3 has 13 residues. The ends were cut back, 6 bases at V and 5 bases at J, with 14 bases in the middle. Germline loops: CDR1 SGHAT, CDR2 FQNNGV. This chain's CDR3 is CASRQVERNEQYF. The DNA of the CDR3 is TGTGCCAGCAGACAGGTTGAGAGGAACGAGCAGTACTTC.

This clonotype was seen more than once but under ten times. The chain couples TRBV28 to TRBJ2-7; 9 positions match TRBD1. Germline values: CDR1 MDHEN, CDR2 SYDVKM. The junction had 18 bases not matched to a gene; V was cut back by 11 bases and J by 1 base. CDR3 length equals 17 residues. CDR3 nucleotide sequence: TGTGCCTCCAGGTCCCCTTGGGGACAGGGCCGATCCTACGAGCAGTACTTC. Translation gives CASRSPWGQGRSYEQYF.

The chain employs TRBV6-1 and TRBJ1-2; D remains unclear. Trimming took 2 bases from V and 8 from J, leaving 12 bases between them. This CDR3 contains 13 residues. Germline loops: CDR1 MNHNS, CDR2 SASEGT. CDR3 residues: CASSEYPGWGYTF. In nucleotides, the CDR3 is TGTGCCAGCAGTGAATATCCCGGGTGGGGCTACACCTTC.

The V gene is TRBV24-1, the J gene TRBJ2-3; D tentatively fits TRBD1 or TRBD2 (5 bases each). Trimming took off 1 base at V and 9 bases at J, with 16 bases between the two ends. The CDR3 loop spans 15 amino acids. From germline, CDR1 is KGHDR and CDR2 SFDVKD. The CDR3 nucleotides read TGTGCCACCAGTGATTTACCGGGACCCTCCGCCACGCAGTATTTT. Its translation: CATSDLPGPSATQYF.

This rearrangement joins TRBV6-6 to TRBJ1-2, with 8 nucleotides matching TRBD1. Losses at the gene ends were 5 bases for V and 0 bases for J; bases not matched to a gene: 8. From germline, CDR1 is MNHNY and CDR2 SVGAGI (reference sequence). The CDR3 is made up of 16 amino acids. CDR3 nucleotides: TGTGCCAGCAGTCCCGGGGACAGGCCCACTAACTATGGCTACACCTTC. The encoded protein is CASSPGDRPTNYGYTF.

The chain combines TRBV12-3 or TRBV12-4 with TRBJ2-1, with D hard to call. V was shortened by 7 bases and J by 5 bases, with 6 bases between the two germline ends. There are 11 residues in the CDR3. The CDR3 here is CASIGDNEQFF. The CDR3 DNA follows: TGTGCCAGCATCGGAGACAATGAGCAGTTCTTC.

This clonotype occurred a few times. The gene calls are TRBV4-3 and TRBJ2-1; 7 bases line up with TRBD2. Trimming took 0 bases from V and 9 from J; bases not matched to a gene: 8. Germline values: CDR1 LGHNA, CDR2 YSLEER. The CDR3 is 15 residues long. The CDR3 loop reads CASSQERAGRGEQFF. DNA for the CDR3: TGCGCCAGCAGCCAAGAACGGGCAGGGAGGGGTGAGCAGTTCTTC.

Only a few counts were recorded for this clonotype. The genes are TRBV18 and TRBJ2-5; 8 bases align to TRBD2. Looked up from germline, CDR1 is KGHSH and CDR2 is LQKENI. V lost 1 base and J lost 5; bases outside the gene matches: 6. The CDR3 consists of 15 residues. DNA of the CDR3: TGTGCCAGCTCACCACTGGCTAGCGGGTTCGAGACCCAGTACTTC. Translation: CASSPLASGFETQYF. Filled out from reference TRBV18 and TRBJ2-5, the complete variable domain reads NAGVMQNPRHLVRRRGQEARLRCSPMKGHSHVYWYRQLPEEGLKFMVYLQKENIIDESGMPKERFSAEFPKEGPSILRIQQVVRGDSAAYFCASSPLASGFETQYFGPGTRLLVL.

The J gene is TRBJ2-3, the V gene TRBV27, with TRBD2 matching over 10 bases. The CDR3 is 17 residues long. The V and J ends lost 4 bases and 2 bases, in that order; junction bases with no gene match: 9. CDR1 is MNHEY and CDR2 is SMNVEV in the germline V gene (reference sequence). CDR3 DNA: TGTGCCAGCAGTTCCCAACTAGCGGGAACTTTCACAGATACGCAGTATTTT. It yields the protein CASSSQLAGTFTDTQYF.

The J gene is TRBJ1-6, the V gene TRBV27; 8 bases match TRBD1. There are 15 residues in the CDR3. Trimming cost V 6 bases and J 10 bases; bases outside gene matches: 11. Germline CDR1 MNHEY, CDR2 SMNVEV (reference sequence). CDR3 region: CASRDSRGRRSPLHF. CDR3 DNA sequence: TGTGCCAGCAGGGACTCCAGGGGGCGAAGGTCACCCCTCCACTTT.

Of note for this clonotype: This may come from a read error, since a much larger clone is one base off. The J gene is TRBJ2-3, the V gene TRBV5-1, with D perhaps matching TRBD2 (6 bases). Trimming cost V 5 bases and J 0 bases, with 16 bases left between them. This CDR3 has 16 amino acids. CDR1 is SGHRS and CDR2 is YFSETQ in the germline V gene. In DNA, the CDR3 is TGCGCCAGCAGGCTCGACGGTGGGGGGAGCACAGATACGCAGTATTTT. Translated: CASRLDGGGSTDTQYF. Drawing the rest from reference TRBV5-1 and TRBJ2-3, the complete variable domain is KAGVTQTPRYLIKTRGQQVTLSCSPISGHRSVSWYQQTPGQGLQFLFEYFSETQRNKGNFPGRFSGRQFSNSRSEMNVSTLELGDSALYLCASRLDGGGSTDTQYFGPGTRLTVL.

The rearrangement links TRBV9 to TRBJ2-5; TRBD1 matches at 7 bases. V dropped 3 bases and J dropped 4; count of bases not matched to a gene: 12. This CDR3 spans 16 amino acids. Per the germline V gene, CDR1 is SGDLS and CDR2 is YYNGEE. The CDR3 DNA sequence: TGTGCCAGCAGCGAATTAAATTGGCAGGGGGTAGAGACCCAGTACTTC. Translating it yields CASSELNWQGVETQYF.

The chain combines TRBV15 with TRBJ1-4, with a tentative D call TRBD1 (6 bases). Trimming took off 4 bases at V and 8 bases at J, with 11 bases between the two ends. The CDR3 runs 13 residues. Germline CDR1 is LNHNV and CDR2 is YYDKDF (reference sequence). CDR3 bases: TGTGCCACCAGCATTGGGGGCGCGGAAAAACTGTTTTTT. Encoded protein: CATSIGGAEKLFF.

V is TRBV12-3 or TRBV12-4 and J is TRBJ2-3, with D possibly TRBD2 on 6 matching bases. The CDR3 loop spans 16 amino acids. V was clipped by 5 bases and J by 0 bases, with 15 bases between them. In DNA form, the CDR3 reads TGTGCCAGCAGTCCCCAAAGCGGGTCCAGCACAGATACGCAGTATTTT. Its protein is CASSPQSGSSTDTQYF.

CDR3 loop: CASSSPYRAHKETQYF. The CDR3 nucleotides are TGTGCCAGCAGCTCCCCGTACAGGGCCCATAAAGAGACCCAGTACTTC. The chain has TRBV7-8 and TRBJ2-5, with D possibly TRBD1 on 6 matching bases. This CDR3 has 16 amino acids. With 4 bases removed from V and 3 bases from J, the gap between germline ends came to 18 bases. In germline, CDR1 is SGHVS, CDR2 FQNEAQ.